The 6 T cell receptor beta chains listed next were all sequenced from one sample in a study of long-term antiretroviral therapy in people with HIV. Version v3.0 of the immunoSEQ assay was performed at survey level. TCRdb keeps only in-frame clones here, not all; method: immunoSEQ multiplex PCR. The data show 35,000 to 55,000 clones, about 95% seen once. This sample comprised unsorted PBMCs, obtained 3.7 years after starting antiretroviral therapy. All receptors come from a woman between 50 and 59 years old with HIV.

The rearrangement uses TRBV5-4 and TRBJ2-3; 9 positions match TRBD2. V was clipped by 2 bases and J by 2 bases; unmatched bases: 6. The CDR3 contains 16 residues. Germline CDR1 SGHNT, CDR2 YYREEE (reference sequence). The CDR3 reads CASSFGAGGATDTQYF. The CDR3 coding sequence is TGTGCCAGCAGCTTTGGGGCGGGGGGGGCCACAGATACGCAGTATTTT.

This chain joins TRBV11-2 and TRBJ2-7, with TRBD2 matching 12 bases. Germline CDR1 reads SGHAT; CDR2 reads FQNNGV. J lost 11 bases, V lost 4 bases, and 9 bases had no gene match. The length of the CDR3 is 14 residues. CDR3 region: CASSSDPGLAGKYF. The CDR3 DNA sequence: TGTGCCAGCAGCTCCGACCCCGGACTAGCGGGGAAGTACTTC.

CDR3 residues: CSASVEETQYF. The DNA for the CDR3 is TGCAGTGCTAGTGTTGAGGAGACCCAGTACTTC. This rearrangement joins TRBV20-1 to TRBJ2-5; no clear D gene. Looked up from germline, CDR1 is DFQATT and CDR2 is SNEGSKA (reference sequence). The CDR3 contains 11 residues. Deletions cut 3 bases from V and 5 bases from J, with 7 bases between.

Regarding this clone: One junction end disagrees with the germline gene, perhaps due to a read error. V is TRBV5-1 and J is TRBJ2-7, with D perhaps TRBD1 (6 bases). Germline CDR1 reads SGHRS; CDR2 reads YFSETQ. This CDR3 has 13 amino acids. The CDR3 reads CASTLDSGYEQYF. In DNA, the CDR3 is TGCGCCAGCACCTTGGACAGTGGATACGAGCAGTACTTC.

The gene calls are TRBV5-4 and TRBJ1-1; D ambiguous. The CDR3 runs to 12 residues. The V gene lost 1 base and the J gene lost 7 bases, with 8 bases spanning the gap. Germline CDR1 SGHNT, CDR2 YYREEE (reference sequence). The CDR3 protein is CASSLLTGEAFF. The CDR3 DNA reads TGTGCCAGCAGCTTGTTGACGGGTGAAGCTTTCTTT.

The chain combines TRBV30 with TRBJ2-7; perhaps TRBD2 as D (5 bases). The V gene lost 3 bases and the J gene lost 5 bases, with 14 bases spanning the gap. This CDR3 has 13 amino acids. Germline assignment: CDR1 GTSNPN and CDR2 SVGIG (reference sequence). In DNA form, the CDR3 reads TGTGCCTGGAGAAGAGGGCCGGCCAACGAGCAGTACTTC. Translating it yields CAWRRGPANEQYF.